This T cell receptor beta chain was recorded in a study of graft-versus-host responses after intestinal transplantation. Study at large: Anti-thymocyte globulin served as induction for all recipients, who then took tacrolimus and steroids for roughly 3 years.

Study-level points and caveats: GvH clones surfaced in recipient marrow, some emerging earlier in ileum or blood.

As regards this clone: Its antigen is unidentified.

Sequenced by immunoSEQ multiplex PCR; TCRdb stores in-frame clones only, minus some. The top ten hold 1.3% of the sample, which has tens of thousands of clones, roughly 91% seen once. This specimen consisted of unstimulated CD8+ T cells sorted from spleen or lymph node cells, obtained before intestinal transplant. This TCR was recovered from a human donor who received an intestinal transplant.

In nucleotides, the CDR3 is TGTGCCAGCAGCTCAGGGGGGCCGGGCACAGATACGCAGTATTTT. Protein: CASSSGGPGTDTQYF. The chain joins TRBV13 to TRBJ2-3; D perhaps matches TRBD1 (7 bases). The V end was cut by 4 bases, the J end by 1 base, with 12 bases between. Germline CDR1 is PRHDT and CDR2 is FYEKMQ (reference sequence). The CDR3 consists of 15 residues.